The rows below give T cell receptor beta chains drawn from one sample of a study of spatial heterogeneity in lung cancer. Each CDR3 protein gets one entry after TCRdb re-called the 5' RACE reads with MiXCR. The table lists roughly 10,000 distinct CDR3 sequences, less than 5% of them singletons, with roughly 8% in the top ten. Sequencing used normal lung tissue next to the tumor, obtained at surgery. All receptors derive from a male donor with early-stage non-small cell lung cancer. CDR3s include the opening cysteine and the closing phenylalanine or tryptophan. The D gene is left open where the match is weak. Some rows have no size entry. The others give once, few or many, or a class for an expanded clone.

j_call d_call v_call clone_size cdr3_nt cdr3_aa
TRBJ2-6 . TRBV7-2 few TGTGCCAGCAGCTTAACACCGGGCTCTCCCACTGGGGCCAACGTCCTGACTTTC CASSLTPGSPTGANVLTF
TRBJ2-2 . TRBV5-1 many TGCGCCAGCAGCTTGTGGGCGGGCCCGAACACCGGGGAGCTGTTTTTT CASSLWAGPNTGELFF
TRBJ2-7 TRBD1 TRBV6-5 few TGTGCCAGCAGTTACTCAGGACAGGGCGCCTACGAGCAGTACTTC CASSYSGQGAYEQYF
TRBJ2-7 . TRBV3-1 medium-sized TGTGCCAGCAGCCTTGGACTCGACACCTACGAGCAGTACTTC CASSLGLDTYEQYF
TRBJ1-5 TRBD1 TRBV6-2/TRBV6-3 many TGTGCCAGCAACCGGGACAGCCGTAAGCCCCAGCATTTT CASNRDSRKPQHF
TRBJ2-4 . TRBV20-1 many TGCAGTGTTCGGAGGAGGTCACAAAACATTCAGTACTTC CSVRRRSQNIQYF
TRBJ2-1 TRBD2 TRBV9 many TGTGCCAGCAGCGTAGCGGGGGGGCGGGATGAGCAGTTCTTC CASSVAGGRDEQFF
TRBJ2-7 TRBD2 TRBV7-6 . TGTGCCAGCAGCCTGGGACTAGCGGGCTACGAGCAGTACTTC CASSLGLAGYEQYF
TRBJ1-6 . TRBV7-3 many TGTGCCAGCAGCTTATCGGCAGTTAATTCACCCCTCCACTTT CASSLSAVNSPLHF
TRBJ2-2 TRBD2 TRBV7-8 many TGTGCCAGCAGCTTAGATCGGCTAGCGGGAGTTGACACCGGGGAGCTGTTTTTT CASSLDRLAGVDTGELFF
TRBJ1-1 . TRBV30 medium-sized TGTGCCTGGATCCCAGGCACTGAAGCTTTCTTT CAWIPGTEAFF
TRBJ1-2 TRBD1 TRBV28 many TGTGCCAGCAGTTCGACACAGGGGCCATATGGCTACACCTTC CASSSTQGPYGYTF
TRBJ1-5 . TRBV20-1 . TGCAGTGCTAGAGAGCTCCCGGGGGAAGATCAGCCCCAGCATTTT CSARELPGEDQPQHF
TRBJ2-7 TRBD1 TRBV27 medium-sized TGTGCCAGCAGACAATGGGACAGAACCTACGAGCAGTACTTC CASRQWDRTYEQYF
TRBJ2-3 TRBD1 TRBV7-8 . TGTGCCAGCAGCTTGACAGGGGAAGCAGATACGCAGTATTTT CASSLTGEADTQYF
TRBJ1-1 . TRBV20-1 many TGCAGTGCTAGAGATAGAGTTGTGTACACTGAAGCTTTCTTT CSARDRVVYTEAFF
TRBJ1-5 . TRBV6-6 . TGTGCCAGCAGTCTCCGGGACAGCAATCAGCCCCAGCATTTT CASSLRDSNQPQHF
TRBJ1-1 TRBD1 TRBV3-1 . TGTGCCAGCAGCTCCAGGACAGGGGGGGGCACTGAAGCTTTCTTT CASSSRTGGGTEAFF
TRBJ2-5 TRBD1 TRBV18 medium-sized TGTGCCAGCTCACCTAGACAGGGAGAGACCCAGTACTTC CASSPRQGETQYF
TRBJ2-3 TRBD1 TRBV20-1 medium-sized TGCAGTGCTAGAGTCCAGGGGGGCACAGATACGCAGTATTTT CSARVQGGTDTQYF
TRBJ2-3 TRBD2 TRBV7-9 many TGTGCCAGCAGCTTAGGAGCGGGGGCTTCAGATACGCAGTATTTT CASSLGAGASDTQYF
TRBJ2-3 TRBD2 TRBV28 many TGTGCCAGCAGTTGGACTAGCGGGGGTATTAGCACAGATACGCAGTATTTT CASSWTSGGISTDTQYF
TRBJ1-1 . TRBV7-2 medium-sized TGTGCCAGCAGCTTAGGGGGTTTCAACACTGAAGCTTTCTTT CASSLGGFNTEAFF
TRBJ1-1 . TRBV11-2 medium-sized TGTGCCAGCAGCTTAGATGACACCTCGAACACTGAAGCTTTCTTT CASSLDDTSNTEAFF
TRBJ2-1 TRBD2 TRBV20-1 many TGCAGTGCTAGAGAACCGGGACTAGCGGGAGGGCGCAATGAGCAGTTCTTC CSAREPGLAGGRNEQFF
TRBJ1-1 TRBD1 TRBV7-3 medium-sized TGTGCCAGCAGCTTGGACGGGACAGGGATTACTGAAGCTTTCTTT CASSLDGTGITEAFF
TRBJ2-5 . TRBV5-1 many TGCGCCAGCAGCTTTGGGGCCGGGGAGACCCAGTACTTC CASSFGAGETQYF
TRBJ1-4 TRBD1 TRBV7-8 many TGTGCCAGCAGCGGACAGGCGAATCCAACTAATGAAAAACTGTTTTTT CASSGQANPTNEKLFF
TRBJ2-7 . TRBV20-1 many TGCAGTGCTAGAGAGGTGGTGAGGGCTATCTCCTACGAGCAGTACTTC CSAREVVRAISYEQYF
TRBJ1-5 . TRBV24-1 many TGTGCCACCAGTGATACTGGCGCCGGGGTTAGCAATCAGCCCCAGCATTTT CATSDTGAGVSNQPQHF
TRBJ1-2 . TRBV9 . TGTGCCAGCAGCGTAGATCCAGGCACTAACTATGGCTACACCTTC CASSVDPGTNYGYTF
TRBJ1-2 . TRBV7-2 . TGTGCCAGCAGCCCCGGGGTGGGCCTACAAGGGGGCTACACCTTC CASSPGVGLQGGYTF
TRBJ2-7 . TRBV7-9 many TGTGCCAGCAGCAACGACATTGGCTACGAGCAGTACTTC CASSNDIGYEQYF
TRBJ1-6 . TRBV6-6 medium-sized TGTGCCAGCAGTCTTGTAGAGGGTCAAGATTCACCCCTCCACTTT CASSLVEGQDSPLHF
TRBJ2-5 . TRBV9 many TGTGCCAGCAGCGAGTCAGGGATCCCCTCGGAGACCCAGTACTTC CASSESGIPSETQYF
TRBJ1-2 TRBD1 TRBV3-1 many TGTGCCAGCAGCCGATCCGGGACAGATAGTTCTGGCTACACCTTC CASSRSGTDSSGYTF
TRBJ2-3 . TRBV29-1 medium-sized TGCAGCGTGTTCCCCCGGGATACGCAGTATTTT CSVFPRDTQYF
TRBJ1-1 . TRBV7-2 medium-sized TGTGCCAGCAGCTTACTCGGGGTTGAAGCTTTCTTT CASSLLGVEAFF
TRBJ2-5 TRBD1 TRBV7-9 many TGTGCCAGCAGCTTAGCGCTGACAGGGGGAGAGACCCAGTACTTC CASSLALTGGETQYF
TRBJ2-6 TRBD1 TRBV29-1 many TGCAGCGTTGAAGGGACAGGGAGCTCTGGGGCCAACGTCCTGACTTTC CSVEGTGSSGANVLTF
TRBJ2-2 . TRBV12-3/TRBV12-4 many TGTGCCAGCAGTTCGGACGGGGAGCTGTTTTTT CASSSDGELFF
TRBJ2-1 TRBD1 TRBV12-3/TRBV12-4 medium-sized TGTGCCAGCACTCCTGGACAGGGGGTCAGTGAGCAGTTCTTC CASTPGQGVSEQFF
TRBJ1-1 . TRBV5-1 medium-sized TGCGCCAGCAGCTTTGGGACCCCGGGAGTCACTGAAGCTTTCTTT CASSFGTPGVTEAFF
TRBJ2-3 TRBD2 TRBV5-1 few TGCGCCAGCATTCCAGCGGGGGGTAGCACAGATACGCAGTATTTT CASIPAGGSTDTQYF
TRBJ1-5 . TRBV7-8 many TGTGCCAGCAGCTTCCAAAAGGGGGCCCAGCATTTT CASSFQKGAQHF
TRBJ1-6 . TRBV7-2 medium-sized TGTGCCAGCAGCTATGACAGCAAGCAAAATTCACCCCTCCACTTT CASSYDSKQNSPLHF
TRBJ2-2 . TRBV11-3 . TGTGCCAGCAGCTTCGATGGGTGGAACACCGGGGAGCTGTTTTTT CASSFDGWNTGELFF
TRBJ2-1 . TRBV27 medium-sized TGTGCCAGCATCTTCAAATGGGGGGTCCGGGACAATGAGCAGTTCTTC CASIFKWGVRDNEQFF
TRBJ2-5 TRBD1 TRBV29-1 many TGCAGCGTCCACAGGGGGCAGGGGACCCAGTACTTC CSVHRGQGTQYF
TRBJ2-4 . TRBV7-2 . TGTGCCAGCAGCTTTGACCCTAAAAACATTCAGTACTTC CASSFDPKNIQYF
TRBJ1-2 . TRBV6-5 medium-sized TGTGCCAGCAGTTACTTTGGGGGGCAGCAAGGTGGCTACACCTTC CASSYFGGQQGGYTF
TRBJ2-1 . TRBV10-1 medium-sized TGCGCCAGCAGTGGTTCAGGTGACAATGAGCAGTTCTTC CASSGSGDNEQFF
TRBJ2-1 . TRBV11-1 many TGTGCCAGCAGCTTAGGCCCGGCCGAGCAGTTCTTC CASSLGPAEQFF
TRBJ2-1 . TRBV10-2 many TGCGCCAGCGGGAACAATGAGCAGTTCTTC CASGNNEQFF
TRBJ2-1 TRBD2 TRBV10-2 many TGCGCCAGCAGCTTAGCGGGAGGCGATAAGTTCTTC CASSLAGGDKFF
TRBJ1-6 . TRBV11-2 many TGTGCCAGCAGGGTACTATATTCAGGACCCCTCCACTTT CASRVLYSGPLHF